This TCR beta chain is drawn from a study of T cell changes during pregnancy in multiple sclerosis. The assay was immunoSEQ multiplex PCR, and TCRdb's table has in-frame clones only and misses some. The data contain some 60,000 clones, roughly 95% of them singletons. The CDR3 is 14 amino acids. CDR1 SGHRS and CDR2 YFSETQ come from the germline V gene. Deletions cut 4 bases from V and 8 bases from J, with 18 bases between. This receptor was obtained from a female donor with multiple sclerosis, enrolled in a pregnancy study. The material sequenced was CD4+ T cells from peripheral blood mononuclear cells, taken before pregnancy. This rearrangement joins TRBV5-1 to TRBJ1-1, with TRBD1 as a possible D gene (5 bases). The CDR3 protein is CASSPTRTTPEAFF. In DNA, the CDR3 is TGCGCCAGCAGCCCAACACGGACAACTCCCGAAGCTTTCTTT.